These 21 T cell receptor beta chains came from one sample sequenced in a study of blood T cells in healthy people across ages. Through a sample-barcoded 5' primer and a J-beta primer mix, a second PCR was run for roughly 7 to 12 cycles. From the 5' RACE reads, TCRdb called clonotypes with MiXCR, one entry per CDR3 protein. In the table there are around 1,100,000 distinct CDR3 sequences, 35% to 40% of which are singletons. Sequenced sample: blood. Receptors originate from a man younger than 35 in good health.

This chain joins TRBV4-2 and TRBJ1-1; D uncertain. The length of the CDR3 is 15 residues. The ends were cut back, 1 base at V and 0 bases at J, with 9 bases in the middle. CDR1 is LGHNA, CDR2 YNFKEQ, per germline. In DNA form, the CDR3 reads TGTGCCAGCAGCCAAGGAGAAGCACTGAACACTGAAGCTTTCTTT. Translation: CASSQGEALNTEAFF.

The chain is built from TRBV20-1 and TRBJ1-1; perhaps TRBD1 as D (5 bases). V gave up 0 bases and J gave up 1 base, with 12 bases separating them. The CDR3 covers 15 residues. Germline loops: CDR1 DFQATT, CDR2 SNEGSKA (reference sequence). The DNA for the CDR3 is TGCAGTGCTAGAGAAATCTTAGGGGAGAACACTGAAGCTTTCTTT. Translation: CSAREILGENTEAFF.

The gene calls are TRBV20-1 and TRBJ1-1; D uncertain. The CDR3 length is 15 residues. V lost 3 bases and J 0 bases, leaving 14 bases between the germline ends. Germline V lookup: CDR1 DFQATT, CDR2 SNEGSKA (reference sequence). CDR3 DNA sequence: TGCAGTGCTAGGGCCTATGGCTCTATGAACACTGAAGCTTTCTTT. Its protein is CSARAYGSMNTEAFF.

The rearrangement links TRBV7-9 to TRBJ2-7; 9 positions agree with TRBD1. The CDR3 extends over 15 amino acids. Germline CDR1 SEHNR, CDR2 FQNEAQ (reference sequence). The junction had 6 bases not matched to a gene; V was cut back by 4 bases and J by 2 bases. CDR3 sequence reads: CASSSRDRVAYEQYF. The CDR3 DNA is TGTGCCAGCAGCTCCCGGGACAGGGTGGCCTACGAGCAGTACTTC.

This clonotype was seen a handful of times. The rearrangement uses TRBV4-3 and TRBJ2-1; D ambiguous. The CDR3 sequence is 14 residues long. The ends were cut back, 0 bases at V and 2 bases at J, with 5 bases in the middle. Per germline, CDR1 LGHNA and CDR2 YSLEER. CDR3 protein: CASSQDLPYNEQFF. The DNA for the CDR3 is TGCGCCAGCAGCCAAGATCTGCCCTACAATGAGCAGTTCTTC.

The V gene is TRBV20-1, the J gene TRBJ2-7; 10 bases fit TRBD1. Germline V gives CDR1 DFQATT, CDR2 SNEGSKA (reference sequence). J gave up 4 bases and V 0 bases, and 3 bases lay outside the gene matches. This CDR3 is built from 14 residues. The CDR3 nucleotides are TGCAGTGCTAGAGAGGGACAGGGGTTGTACGAGCAGTACTTC. Protein: CSAREGQGLYEQYF.

This clonotype was counted at least ten times. This rearrangement joins TRBV24-1 to TRBJ1-5; D might be TRBD1 (6 bases). The CDR3 spans 14 residues. The V end lost 5 bases, the J end lost 7 bases, and 14 bases lay between the germline ends. Germline values: CDR1 KGHDR, CDR2 SFDVKD. The CDR3 region has the DNA TGTGCCACCAGTGTTCAGGGGCGCTTCCAGCCCCAGCATTTT. This sequence encodes CATSVQGRFQPQHF.

CDR3 sequence: CASSLEGLEMDEQFF. For the CDR3, the DNA is TGTGCCAGCAGCTTAGAGGGACTAGAGATGGATGAGCAGTTCTTC. V usage is TRBV13 and J usage is TRBJ2-1; 8 nucleotides line up with TRBD2. The V gene end was trimmed by 1 base and the J gene end by 8 bases; junction bases not matched to a gene: 7. The CDR3 runs to 15 residues. The germline V gene has CDR1 PRHDT and CDR2 FYEKMQ (reference sequence).

This clonotype was observed many times. V usage is TRBV12-3 or TRBV12-4 and J usage is TRBJ1-2, with unresolved D. V was shortened by 5 bases and J by 7 bases, with 17 bases between the two germline ends. CDR3 size: 14 residues. The CDR3 loop is CASSPSSGFGGYTF. The CDR3 DNA sequence: TGTGCCAGCAGTCCCAGTTCAGGTTTTGGTGGCTACACCTTC.

Only a few counts were recorded for this clonotype. The chain employs TRBV6-5 and TRBJ1-1; 7 nucleotides agree with TRBD1. J lost 3 bases, V lost 0 bases, and 4 bases had no gene match. Germline V CDR1 and CDR2: MNHEY, SVGAGI. This CDR3 comprises 15 residues. The CDR3 sequence: CASSYSRGFDTEAFF. CDR3 DNA: TGTGCCAGCAGTTACTCCAGGGGGTTTGACACTGAAGCTTTCTTT.

This clonotype appeared a few times. The rearrangement uses TRBV5-1 and TRBJ2-5, with D perhaps being TRBD1 or TRBD2 (5 bases each). V dropped 6 bases and J dropped 1 base, with 10 bases sitting between them. Germline V CDR1 and CDR2: SGHRS, YFSETQ. This CDR3 has 13 residues. The CDR3 region is CASTSGTQETQYF. The CDR3 DNA reads TGCGCCAGCACCTCCGGGACCCAAGAGACCCAGTACTTC.

In its sample, this clonotype was seen a few times. The chain combines TRBV12-3 or TRBV12-4 with TRBJ1-5, with 8 bases aligning to TRBD1. The V segment lost 6 bases and the J segment 2 bases; nucleotides outside the gene matches: 9. CDR3 length equals 16 residues. The CDR3 sequence: CASRPQGAMGNQPQHF. The CDR3 DNA reads as TGTGCCAGCAGACCTCAGGGGGCGATGGGCAATCAGCCCCAGCATTTT.

Note on this clonotype: The germline gene is not matched at one end of the junction; a read error may be the cause. The chain employs TRBV10-3 and TRBJ1-1; possibly TRBD1 for D (5 bases). The germline CDR1 and CDR2 sequences are ENHRY and SYGVKD. The CDR3 has 15 residues. The DNA for the CDR3 is TGTGCCACCAGTGAATCCGGGACGGGCCCCACTGAAGCTTTCTTT. Its translation: CATSESGTGPTEAFF.

This rearrangement joins TRBV20-1 to TRBJ1-1; TRBD1 might be the D (6 bases). Germline CDR1 DFQATT, CDR2 SNEGSKA (reference sequence). Trimming removed 3 bases at V and 6 bases at J, with 11 bases between. This CDR3 has 12 residues. The CDR3 spells CSARYRVAEAFF. The DNA for the CDR3 is TGCAGTGCTAGGTACAGGGTAGCTGAAGCTTTCTTT.

The CDR3 reads CASSPRTIIQGSYGYTF. For the CDR3, the DNA is TGTGCCAGCAGCCCACGGACTATTATACAGGGCTCCTATGGCTACACCTTC. This sequence joins TRBV3-1 and TRBJ1-2, with a possible D match to TRBD1 (6 bases). The CDR3 has 17 amino acids. CDR1 and CDR2 (germline): LGHDT, YNNKEL (reference sequence). V gave up 4 bases and J gave up 4 bases, with 22 bases separating them. The variable domain in full, with the rest retrieved from reference TRBV3-1 and TRBJ1-2, is DTAVSQTPKYLVTQMGNDKSIKCEQNLGHDTMYWYKQDSKKFLKIMFSYNNKELIINETVPNRFSPKSPDKAHLNLHINSLELGDSAVYFCASSPRTIIQGSYGYTFGSGTRLTVV.

The V call is TRBV7-9, the J call TRBJ1-4; 9 bases align to TRBD1. This CDR3 comprises 15 residues. CDR1 and CDR2 from the germline V gene are SEHNR and FQNEAQ (reference sequence). Trimming at V came to 6 bases and at J to 0 bases, leaving 2 bases not matched to a gene. The CDR3 bases are TGTGCCAGCAGTGGACAGGGGACAACTAATGAAAAACTGTTTTTT. The encoded protein is CASSGQGTTNEKLFF.

The J gene is TRBJ1-2, the V gene TRBV20-1; D unresolved. V lost 0 bases to trimming and J lost 0 bases, with 17 bases between them. The length of the CDR3 is 17 residues. Germline CDR1 and CDR2: DFQATT and SNEGSKA (reference sequence). The CDR3 sequence is CSARDGWSGPANYGYTF. In nucleotides, the CDR3 is TGCAGTGCTAGAGATGGGTGGTCGGGCCCAGCTAACTATGGCTACACCTTC.

The sample holds a few counts of this clonotype. The chain has TRBV20-1 and TRBJ2-3; 10 bases agree with TRBD2. Trimming took 0 bases from V and 3 from J; bases not matched to a gene: 9. CDR3 length equals 17 residues. Germline CDR1 and CDR2: DFQATT and SNEGSKA (reference sequence). The CDR3, as DNA: TGCAGTGCTAGAGATCCTGCGGCTAGCGGGGGAACAGATACGCAGTATTTT. As protein: CSARDPAASGGTDTQYF.

This clonotype was seen a few times. The CDR3 sequence is CASSSGTSGPGGTQYF. DNA for the CDR3: TGTGCCAGCAGTTCGGGGACTAGCGGGCCGGGAGGTACGCAGTATTTT. This chain joins TRBV6-5 and TRBJ2-3; TRBD2 agrees at 12 bases. CDR1 and CDR2 from the germline V gene are MNHEY and SVGAGI. V shed 4 bases and J 8 bases; nucleotides not matched to a gene: 10. The CDR3 totals 16 residues.

This clonotype has just a few counts. This chain joins TRBV14 and TRBJ2-1; no reliable D call. The CDR3 has 17 residues. Germline CDR1 reads SGHDN; CDR2 reads FVKESK. Trimming removed 0 bases from V and 0 bases from J, with 12 bases in between. In nucleotides, the CDR3 is TGTGCCAGCAGCCAAGATTTGGGCAGGTCCTCCTACAATGAGCAGTTCTTC. It encodes CASSQDLGRSSYNEQFF.

This sequence joins TRBV5-1 and TRBJ1-4; TRBD1 might be the D (6 bases). The CDR3 extends over 13 amino acids. The germline CDR1 and CDR2 sequences are SGHRS and YFSETQ. Trimming left V 3 bases short and J 8 bases short, with 11 bases between. CDR3 DNA: TGCGCCAGCAGCTCGGACAGCCGGGAAAAACTGTTTTTT. It encodes CASSSDSREKLFF.